Here is one TCR beta chain with its context. The data originate from a study of blood T cells in healthy people across ages. Russia was home to the donors, healthy Caucasian individuals aged roughly 6 to 100. Samples each yielded at least 6 micrograms of total RNA. Together with a sample-barcoded 5' primer, a J-beta primer mix was included in a second PCR lasting roughly 7 to 11 cycles. TCRdb itself ran the 5' RACE reads through MiXCR, one entry per CDR3 protein. Found here are 1.4 million to 1.5 million distinct CDR3 sequences, roughly 40% of them singletons; the top ten hold 7% to 9.5%. The germline gives CDR1 MNHNS, CDR2 SASEGT. V shed 5 bases, J shed 8 bases, and the junction held 6 bases outside the gene matches. CDR3 length equals 14 residues.

The chain recombines TRBV6-1 with TRBJ1-1, with 12 positions matching TRBD1. Material: blood. The sequence came from a woman aged 18 to 35 in good health. CDR3 sequence: CASSPSGTGGEAFF. CDR3 DNA sequence: TGTGCCAGCAGTCCTTCCGGGACAGGGGGCGAAGCTTTCTTT.